The entry that follows covers one TCR beta chain sequence. As yet, its antigen is unknown. It was from PBMCs that CD4+ and CD8+ T cells were sorted. The sequencing template was cDNA reverse transcribed from extracted RNA. The method was immunoSEQ multiplex PCR; TCRdb's version includes in-frame clones alone and lacks a portion of them. The sample includes 95,000 to 120,000 clones, 45% to 70% seen only once; the top ten take around 20%. The sample comes from a study of CD8+ T cells in alopecia areata. Study outcomes and limitations: Scalp sequencing also captures normal skin's resident alphabeta T cells. Especially in alopecia totalis/universalis, lesional scalp showed greater clonality than normal scalp did. Although TCR sharing was seen in mice, sharing across patients was less clear, possibly for HLA-related reasons.

The V and J ends lost 1 base and 8 bases, in that order; junction bases with no gene match: 7. CDR1 and CDR2 from the germline V gene are LGHNA and YSLEER. The CDR3 is 15 amino acids. Input material: CD8+ T cells sorted from blood. This sequence was found in a human donor in good health. V and J are TRBV4-3 and TRBJ1-4; 7 positions match TRBD1. DNA of the CDR3: TGCGCCAGCAGCCAAGGGAGACAGGGCGGGGAAAAACTGTTTTTT. It codes for CASSQGRQGGEKLFF.